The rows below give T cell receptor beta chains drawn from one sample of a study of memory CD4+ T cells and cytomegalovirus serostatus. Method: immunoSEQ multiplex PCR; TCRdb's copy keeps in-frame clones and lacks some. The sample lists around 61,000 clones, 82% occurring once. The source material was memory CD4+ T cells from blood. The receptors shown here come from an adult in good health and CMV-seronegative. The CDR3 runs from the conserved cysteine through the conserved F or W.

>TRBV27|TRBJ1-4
CASSLSLTKEKLFF
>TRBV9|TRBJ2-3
CASSVATSGGQDTQYF
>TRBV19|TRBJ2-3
CASSISTGGTDTQYF
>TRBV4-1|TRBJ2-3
CASSQVRSRGPLADTQYF
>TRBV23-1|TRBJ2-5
CASSQSTGPEETQYF
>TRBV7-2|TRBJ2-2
CASSSRLAGRGGELFF
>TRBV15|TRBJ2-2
CATSSGLAGTGELFF
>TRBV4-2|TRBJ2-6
CASSQASGFANVLTF
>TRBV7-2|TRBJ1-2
CASGPGTGARGYTF
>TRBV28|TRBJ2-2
CAGGGGRTGELFF
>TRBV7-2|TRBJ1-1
CASSPGLGNTEAFF
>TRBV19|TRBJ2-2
CASTSRARGATGELFF
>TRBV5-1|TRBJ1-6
CASRRFDRGSYNSPLHF
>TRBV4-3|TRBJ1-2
CASSRTGTATFYGYTF
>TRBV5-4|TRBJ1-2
CASSSITGSGYGYTF
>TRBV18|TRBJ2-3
CASSPVRPGSITDTQYF
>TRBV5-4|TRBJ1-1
CASSGGWNTEAFF
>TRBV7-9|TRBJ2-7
CASSLGGADYEQYF
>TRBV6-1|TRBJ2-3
CASGPRTDTQYF
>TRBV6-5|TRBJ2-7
CASSVGLAAYEQYF
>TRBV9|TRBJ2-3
CASSVEPGLVADTQYF
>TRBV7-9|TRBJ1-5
CASSVDSGNQPQHF
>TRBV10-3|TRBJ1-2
CAISEFRAPEGYTF
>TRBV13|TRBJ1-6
CASSLNPPQGNSPLHF
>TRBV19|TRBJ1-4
CASSIEGATNEKLFF
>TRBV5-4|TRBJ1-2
CASSLDGNYGYTF
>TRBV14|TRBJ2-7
CASSHGLAGLAYEQYF
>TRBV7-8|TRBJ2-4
CASSSGGAKNIQYF
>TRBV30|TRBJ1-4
CAWSQHRQGTAEKLFF
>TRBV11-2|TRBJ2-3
CASSLRGASTDTQYF
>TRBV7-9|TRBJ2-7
CASSGWGYEQYF
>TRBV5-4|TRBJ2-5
CASGLQGARETQYF
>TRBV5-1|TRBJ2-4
CASSLRVAGDKNIQYF
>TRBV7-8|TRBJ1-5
CASSLAERGQPQHF
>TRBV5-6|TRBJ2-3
CASSPEGTGRRTQYF
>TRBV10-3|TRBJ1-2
CAISQTGEDGYTF
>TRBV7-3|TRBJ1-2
CASSQTGVDGYTF
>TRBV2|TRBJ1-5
CASSERVGVSNQPQHF
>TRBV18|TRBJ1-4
CASSPRGQGNEKLFF
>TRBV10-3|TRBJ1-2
CAISDTGTGSYGYTF
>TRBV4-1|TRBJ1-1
CASSQSPVSNTEAFF
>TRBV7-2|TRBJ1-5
CASSLVDRGDQPQHF
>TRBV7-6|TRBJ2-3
CASSSTPGNTDTQYF
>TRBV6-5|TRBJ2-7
CASSYDGNSYEQYF
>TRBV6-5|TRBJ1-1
CASRTPGGTEAFF
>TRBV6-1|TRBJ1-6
CASSEARQPLHF
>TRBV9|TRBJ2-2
CASSVIAGGLAGELFF
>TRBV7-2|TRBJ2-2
CASSLARGMAGELFF
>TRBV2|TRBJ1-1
CASSAAYGGNTEAFF
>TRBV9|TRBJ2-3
CASSVTLKNGDTQYF
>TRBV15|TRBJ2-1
CATSRGTEPAQKQFF
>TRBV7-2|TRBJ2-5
CASSLRVERQTQYF
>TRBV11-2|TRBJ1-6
CASSLGQANSPLHF